A selection of T cell receptor beta chains follows, all from one sample in a study of OX40 agonist ivuxolimab in advanced cancers. Sequencing used immunoSEQ multiplex PCR; TCRdb keeps in-frame clones, though not all of them. Of some 71,000 clones detected, roughly 88% appear once; the ten largest clones hold around 2.8%. The specimen comprised CD4+ or CD8+ T cells sorted from blood, sampled in a trial of the OX40 agonist ivuxolimab. The receptors come from an adult with an advanced solid tumor such as melanoma, head and neck, liver or kidney cancer. CDR3s include the opening cysteine and the closing phenylalanine or tryptophan.

V	J	CDR3
TRBV6-6	TRBJ2-3	CASAGYLTDTQYF
TRBV30	TRBJ2-1	CAWTNWGNEQFF
TRBV11-2	TRBJ1-1	CASSLEPGANTEAFF
TRBV4-1	TRBJ1-3	CASSQRTGASGNTIYF
TRBV6-6	TRBJ1-1	CASSWDTEAFF
TRBV28	TRBJ2-7	CASRAGEYYEQYF
TRBV10-3	TRBJ1-1	CAISAGGHRLGTEAFF
TRBV7-2	TRBJ2-3	CASSSRLAGTDTQYF
TRBV6-1	TRBJ1-3	CASSPREAGNTIYF
TRBV5-1	TRBJ1-1	CASSPRSNTEAFF
TRBV6-5	TRBJ1-2	CASSTRQANYGYTF
TRBV7-2	TRBJ2-7	CASSLAGAHEQYF
TRBV9	TRBJ2-5	CASSAGWGGTETQYF
TRBV28	TRBJ1-2	CASSLDGFNYGYTF
TRBV28	TRBJ2-1	CASSLGQVYNEQFF
TRBV30	TRBJ1-4	CAWSVGGEKLFF
TRBV9	TRBJ1-1	CASSVATQNTEAFF
TRBV5-1	TRBJ2-3	CASSLSGTTDTQYF
TRBV18	TRBJ2-2	CASSPLGQGTAGELFF
TRBV9	TRBJ2-7	CASSPRRGLWEQYF
TRBV5-6	TRBJ2-6	CASSLAGRGFGANVLTF
TRBV5-1	TRBJ2-5	CASSLRGGEAETQYF
TRBV2	TRBJ1-2	CASSTNRASNYGYTF
TRBV18	TRBJ1-4	CASSLRKGEKLFF
TRBV28	TRBJ1-2	CASTGAEGIGYTF